One sample yielded the 4 T cell receptor beta chains listed below, sequenced in a study of cytomegalovirus exposure and HLA in healthy donors. The PCR employed 60 Vbeta primers together with 13 Jbeta primers. This table comes from immunoSEQ multiplex PCR, and its TCRdb copy is limited to in-frame clones, with some not included. The sample holds around 130,000 clones, about four fifths seen once. The specimen was PBMCs. The receptor source for this set is a human donor in good health.

This chain uses TRBV5-1 with TRBJ1-2, with 7 bases that match TRBD1. CDR1 SGHRS and CDR2 YFSETQ come from the germline V gene. The CDR3 has 14 amino acids. Trimming took 4 bases from V and 3 from J; bases not matched to a gene: 6. CDR3 amino acids: CASSPGQTDYGYTF. CDR3 coding DNA: TGCGCCAGCAGCCCGGGACAGACCGACTATGGCTACACCTTC.

This chain connects TRBV5-8 to TRBJ2-2; D is unclear. The CDR3 covers 16 residues. V dropped 0 bases and J dropped 0 bases, with 9 bases sitting between them. Germline V lookup: CDR1 SGHTS, CDR2 YDEGEE. CDR3 loop: CASSLVQQSNTGELFF. The DNA for the CDR3 is TGTGCCAGCAGCTTGGTGCAACAGTCGAACACCGGGGAGCTGTTTTTT.

The V call is TRBV19, the J call TRBJ2-7, with 11 bases fitting TRBD2. V lost 3 bases to trimming and J lost 3 bases; unmatched junction nucleotides: 4. CDR3 length equals 15 residues. The germline V gene has CDR1 LNHDA and CDR2 SQIVND (reference sequence). The CDR3 loop reads CASSITSGGGYEQYF. The CDR3 nucleotides read TGTGCCAGTAGTATTACTAGCGGGGGAGGCTACGAGCAGTACTTC. Variable domain in full (rest from reference TRBV19 and TRBJ2-7): DGGITQSPKYLFRKEGQNVTLSCEQNLNHDAMYWYRQDPGQGLRLIYYSQIVNDFQKGDIAEGYSVSREKKESFPLTVTSAQKNPTAFYLCASSITSGGGYEQYFGPGTRLTVT.

The chain recombines TRBV2 with TRBJ1-6; 8 bases agree with TRBD1. The germline CDR1 and CDR2 sequences are SNHLY and FYNNEI. CDR3 size: 14 residues. The V segment lost 11 bases and the J segment 6 bases; nucleotides outside the gene matches: 9. CDR3 residues: CAFRTGYLNSPLHF. In nucleotides, the CDR3 is TGTGCCTTTCGGACAGGGTATCTTAATTCACCCCTCCACTTT.